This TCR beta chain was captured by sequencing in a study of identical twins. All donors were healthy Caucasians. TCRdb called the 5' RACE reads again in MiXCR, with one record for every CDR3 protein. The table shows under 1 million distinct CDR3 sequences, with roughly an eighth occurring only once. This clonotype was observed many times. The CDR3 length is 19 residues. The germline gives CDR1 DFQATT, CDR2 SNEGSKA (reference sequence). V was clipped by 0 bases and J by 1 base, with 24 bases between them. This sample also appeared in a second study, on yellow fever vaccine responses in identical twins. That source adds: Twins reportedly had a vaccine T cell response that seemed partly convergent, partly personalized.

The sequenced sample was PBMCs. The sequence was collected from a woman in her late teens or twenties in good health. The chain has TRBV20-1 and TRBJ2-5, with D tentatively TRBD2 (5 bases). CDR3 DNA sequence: TGCAGTGCTAGAGATCACGCGGGTATTTTATTGGCTTCCCAAGAGACCCAGTACTTC. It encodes CSARDHAGILLASQETQYF.